These 28 T cell receptor beta chains were all obtained from the same sample, sequenced in a study of shared clonotypes between healthy human individuals. Positive CCR7 selection of CD45RO-negative cells yielded the naive CD8 cells, and terminally differentiated effector memory CD45RA+ cells were excluded. Data came from immunoSEQ multiplex PCR; TCRdb stores just in-frame clones and leaves some out. This sample has about 590,000 clones; roughly 95% occur once, and the top ten carry about 0.11%. Sample: naive CD8+ T cells sorted from blood. The source is a woman under 40 in good health.

V gene TRBV7-2 combines with J gene TRBJ2-7; TRBD1 agrees at 8 bases. Germline CDR1 and CDR2: SGHTA and FQGNSA. This CDR3 is 16 amino acids long. Trimming cost V 3 bases and J 2 bases; bases outside gene matches: 9. CDR3 nucleotides: TGTGCCAGCAGCTTTGACAGGGGAGGTGTGACCTACGAGCAGTACTTC. Residues: CASSFDRGGVTYEQYF.

The J gene is TRBJ1-1, the V gene TRBV27, with a possible D match to TRBD1 (5 bases). The V gene lost 8 bases and the J gene lost 11 bases, with 27 bases spanning the gap. The CDR3 sequence is 15 residues long. The germline V gene has CDR1 MNHEY and CDR2 SMNVEV (reference sequence). CDR3 nucleotides: TGTGCCAGCCAGATCTCTCCCGGGGCCGCTGAGAATGCTTTCTTT. This sequence encodes CASQISPGAAENAFF.

The chain carries TRBV27 and TRBJ2-5, with 7 nucleotides matching TRBD1. CDR3 length: 13 residues. Trimming removed 7 bases from V and 4 bases from J; junction bases left unmatched: 6. Germline V lookup: CDR1 MNHEY, CDR2 SMNVEV (reference sequence). CDR3 sequence: CASKFGTAETQYF. CDR3 DNA sequence: TGTGCCAGCAAGTTCGGGACAGCAGAGACCCAGTACTTC.

This clone was counted between two and nine times. The CDR3 sequence: CASSGRSGRVHEQYF. Here the CDR3 DNA reads TGTGCCAGCAGCGGTCGTAGCGGGAGAGTCCACGAGCAGTACTTC. The chain links TRBV9 to TRBJ2-7; 9 nucleotides agree with TRBD2. This CDR3 comprises 15 residues. The germline V gene encodes CDR1 SGDLS and CDR2 YYNGEE. J was trimmed by 5 bases and V by 3 bases; bases with no gene match: 9.

This clone was detected only once. The chain couples TRBV18 to TRBJ2-7, with D perhaps given as TRBD1 or TRBD2 (5 bases each). Trimming cost V 3 bases and J 3 bases, with 15 bases left between them. The CDR3 sequence is 15 residues long. In germline, CDR1 is KGHSH, CDR2 LQKENI. CDR3 sequence: CASSPLRGDGYEQYF. The DNA for the CDR3 is TGTGCCAGCTCACCCCTCCGAGGGGACGGCTACGAGCAGTACTTC.

The rearrangement links TRBV27 to TRBJ1-1; D not certain. The CDR3 spans 13 residues. Trimming took off 3 bases at V and 5 bases at J, with 10 bases between the two ends. CDR1 is MNHEY and CDR2 is SMNVEV in the germline V gene (reference sequence). The CDR3 nucleotides read TGTGCCAGCAGTTTGGTCCATGGGACTGAAGCTTTCTTT. As protein: CASSLVHGTEAFF.

This clone has only one observation. The chain uses TRBV9 and TRBJ1-1; tentative D call: TRBD1 (5 bases). Trimming shortened V by 3 bases and J by 0 bases, and 9 bases separated the two germline ends. The CDR3 loop spans 14 amino acids. Germline CDR1 SGDLS, CDR2 YYNGEE. Written as DNA, the CDR3 is TGTGCCAGCAGCGAGGAGGGGATGAACACTGAAGCTTTCTTT. Translated, it gives CASSEEGMNTEAFF.

The J gene is TRBJ2-4, the V gene TRBV11-2; D may correspond to TRBD1 or TRBD2 (5 bases each). Germline assignment: CDR1 SGHAT and CDR2 FQNNGV. The CDR3 runs to 12 residues. The germline V and J ends were trimmed by 5 bases and 9 bases, with 11 bases remaining between them. The CDR3 loop is CASSGDEAIQYF. DNA of the CDR3: TGTGCCAGCAGCGGGGACGAGGCCATTCAGTACTTC.

The V and J genes are TRBV25-1 and TRBJ2-7; 8 bases match TRBD1. The CDR3 runs to 15 residues. Trimming removed 4 bases from V and 7 bases from J; junction bases left unmatched: 12. CDR1 is MGHDK and CDR2 is SYGVNS in the germline V gene. The chain's CDR3 is CASSGDWTGSVEQYF. The CDR3 DNA sequence: TGTGCCAGCAGTGGTGATTGGACAGGGAGTGTAGAGCAGTACTTC.

The genes are TRBV19 and TRBJ2-5, with TRBD1 identical over 7 bases. The CDR3 runs to 15 residues. J was trimmed by 0 bases and V by 3 bases; bases with no gene match: 4. From germline, CDR1 is LNHDA and CDR2 SQIVND (reference sequence). The CDR3 DNA reads as TGTGCCAGTAGTATGGGGGACAGAGACCAAGAGACCCAGTACTTC. Encoded protein: CASSMGDRDQETQYF.

The chain links TRBV5-1 to TRBJ2-7; the match to TRBD1 covers 11 bases. V was clipped by 2 bases and J by 7 bases; unmatched bases: 5. From germline, CDR1 is SGHRS and CDR2 YFSETQ. The CDR3 has 14 residues. The CDR3 loop reads CASSLGQGASEQYF. DNA for the CDR3: TGCGCCAGCAGCTTAGGACAGGGGGCGAGTGAGCAGTACTTC.

The CDR3: CASSARGALYEQYF. The CDR3 DNA follows: TGTGCCAGCAGTGCCCGAGGAGCTCTGTACGAGCAGTACTTC. The chain recombines TRBV27 with TRBJ2-7; unclear D gene. Germline lookup yields CDR1 MNHEY and CDR2 SMNVEV (reference sequence). V shed 5 bases and J shed 4 bases, with 15 bases lying between them. This CDR3 is 14 amino acids long.

V and J are TRBV27 and TRBJ1-1; weak D call: TRBD1 (6 bases). The length of the CDR3 is 14 residues. CDR1 and CDR2 from the germline V gene are MNHEY and SMNVEV (reference sequence). Trimming removed 3 bases at V and 0 bases at J, with 8 bases between. The CDR3 DNA reads as TGTGCCAGCAGTTTCACAGGGTTGAACACTGAAGCTTTCTTT. Translated: CASSFTGLNTEAFF.

This chain connects TRBV28 to TRBJ1-4; 10 nucleotides agree with TRBD1. This CDR3 is 16 amino acids long. The trim removed 6 bases at V and 4 bases at J, leaving 8 bases unmatched. Germline CDR1 reads MDHEN; CDR2 reads SYDVKM. The CDR3 spells CASSPGTGAHNEKLFF. DNA of the CDR3: TGTGCCAGCAGCCCCGGGACAGGGGCTCATAATGAAAAACTGTTTTTT.

The chain couples TRBV28 to TRBJ2-5; D is ambiguous. V was pared by 5 bases and J by 1 base, with 17 bases between. The CDR3 runs to 16 residues. The germline V gene has CDR1 MDHEN and CDR2 SYDVKM. The CDR3 DNA reads as TGTGCCAGCAGTCATCCTCGACGCGGTAGCCAAGAGACCCAGTACTTC. Amino acids: CASSHPRRGSQETQYF.

The V and J genes are TRBV11-2 and TRBJ2-7; D perhaps matches TRBD2 (6 bases). Per the germline V gene, CDR1 is SGHAT and CDR2 is FQNNGV. V shed 4 bases and J shed 2 bases, with 18 bases lying between them. The CDR3 is 16 amino acids. CDR3 DNA: TGTGCCAGCAGCTCCCATTATAGCGGAGGCACCTACGAGCAGTACTTC. This encodes CASSSHYSGGTYEQYF.

The V call is TRBV6-5, the J call TRBJ1-1; D is ambiguous. With 9 bases removed from V and 1 base from J, the gap between germline ends came to 9 bases. The CDR3 consists of 12 residues. Germline V CDR1 and CDR2: MNHEY, SVGAGI. Written as DNA, the CDR3 is TGTGCCAGTGGAGTCCGGAACACTGAAGCTTTCTTT. It specifies CASGVRNTEAFF.

This chain uses TRBV9 with TRBJ1-1; 8 bases match TRBD1. CDR3 size: 17 residues. From germline, CDR1 is SGDLS and CDR2 YYNGEE. J lost 7 bases, V lost 0 bases, and 14 bases had no gene match. This CDR3 is CASSVGRKWVQGGEAFF. In nucleotides, the CDR3 is TGTGCCAGCAGCGTAGGAAGGAAGTGGGTACAGGGGGGTGAAGCTTTCTTT.

The chain carries TRBV28 and TRBJ2-1, with D tentatively TRBD1 (5 bases). V shed 6 bases and J shed 0 bases, with 12 bases lying between them. The CDR3 is 15 residues long. Germline CDR1 is MDHEN and CDR2 is SYDVKM. The CDR3 DNA is TGTGCCAGCAGGGGGCGGAAATCCTCCTACAATGAGCAGTTCTTC. Translating gives CASRGRKSSYNEQFF.

The gene calls are TRBV11-2 and TRBJ2-7; 7 positions agree with TRBD1. The CDR3 contains 15 residues. Per germline, CDR1 SGHAT and CDR2 FQNNGV. Germline trimming cut 6 bases from V and 2 bases from J; bases unmatched to any gene: 10. The CDR3: CASRDPDRPTYEQYF. CDR3 bases: TGTGCCAGCAGGGATCCGGACAGGCCCACCTACGAGCAGTACTTC.

This chain uses TRBV28 with TRBJ2-5; TRBD2 matches 7 bases. The J call may be incorrect, as the DNA end agrees better with TRBJ2-7. This CDR3 contains 13 residues. Germline values: CDR1 MDHEN, CDR2 SYDVKM. Here the CDR3 reads CASSPGGPYEQYF. The CDR3, as DNA: TGTGCCAGCAGCCCGGGGGGACCCTACGAGCAGTACTTC.

The chain employs TRBV19 and TRBJ2-7, with 7 bases identical to TRBD1. Per germline, CDR1 LNHDA and CDR2 SQIVND (reference sequence). Trimming at V came to 4 bases and at J to 2 bases, leaving 8 bases not matched to a gene. The CDR3 sequence is 15 residues long. The CDR3 DNA reads TGTGCCAGTAGTAGTCAGGGGGACCTCGCCTACGAGCAGTACTTC. The encoded protein is CASSSQGDLAYEQYF.

The V and J genes are TRBV27 and TRBJ2-1; possibly TRBD1 for D (5 bases). CDR1 and CDR2 (germline): MNHEY, SMNVEV (reference sequence). The CDR3 extends over 14 amino acids. V dropped 8 bases and J dropped 0 bases, with 11 bases sitting between them. The CDR3 DNA follows: TGTGCCAGCTCGCAGGGCGGCTCCTACAATGAGCAGTTCTTC. Amino acid sequence: CASSQGGSYNEQFF.

V gene TRBV5-6 combines with J gene TRBJ2-1; D is unresolved. The CDR3 covers 13 residues. With 2 bases removed from V and 4 bases from J, the gap between germline ends came to 7 bases. Germline V gene lookup returns CDR1 SGHDT and CDR2 YYEEEE. The CDR3 DNA sequence: TGTGCCAGCAGCTTCGCGCGGTACAATGAGCAGTTCTTC. Encoded protein: CASSFARYNEQFF.

V usage is TRBV5-4 and J usage is TRBJ1-1; D not resolved. This CDR3 is built from 14 residues. The germline V gene has CDR1 SGHNT and CDR2 YYREEE (reference sequence). V shed 4 bases and J shed 4 bases, with 14 bases lying between them. CDR3 DNA: TGTGCCAGCAGCCCCGGGTGGGGTTCCACTGAAGCTTTCTTT. It encodes CASSPGWGSTEAFF.

The chain has TRBV9 and TRBJ1-6; D uncertain. Per germline, CDR1 SGDLS and CDR2 YYNGEE. Trimming stripped 0 bases from V and 7 bases from J, with 11 bases between. This CDR3 is 15 amino acids long. CDR3 loop: CASSVATSENSPLHF. The DNA for the CDR3 is TGTGCCAGCAGCGTAGCTACGTCGGAGAATTCACCCCTCCACTTT. Combining the CDR3 with reference TRBV9 and TRBJ1-6 gives the whole variable domain DSGVTQTPKHLITATGQRVTLRCSPRSGDLSVYWYQQSLDQGLQFLIQYYNGEERAKGNILERFSAQQFPDLHSELNLSSLELGDSALYFCASSVATSENSPLHFGNGTRLTVT.

The J gene is TRBJ1-2, the V gene TRBV27; D unresolved. This CDR3 comprises 15 residues. Germline loops: CDR1 MNHEY, CDR2 SMNVEV (reference sequence). V was shortened by 6 bases and J by 0 bases, with 14 bases between the two germline ends. The CDR3: CASSPVYRTNYGYTF. CDR3 nucleotides: TGTGCCAGCAGCCCCGTGTACAGAACTAACTATGGCTACACCTTC.

This sequence joins TRBV29-1 and TRBJ2-5, with 10 bases identical to TRBD1. Germline V gene data show CDR1 as SQVTM and CDR2 as ANQGSEA. The CDR3 length is 18 residues. The V and J ends lost 1 base and 1 base, in that order; junction bases with no gene match: 12. The CDR3 DNA sequence: TGCAGCGTTGAAGCCAAAAGGGGACAGGGGACCACCCAAGAGACCCAGTACTTC. Its protein product is CSVEAKRGQGTTQETQYF. Complete variable domain (other parts from reference TRBV29-1 and TRBJ2-5): SAVISQKPSRDICQRGTSLTIQCQVDSQVTMMFWYRQQPGQSLTLIATANQGSEATYESGFVIDKFPISRPNLTFSTLTVSNMSPEDSSIYLCSVEAKRGQGTTQETQYFGPGTRLLVL.